Listed here are 10 T cell receptor beta chains from one sample, sequenced in a study of blood T cell repertoires in COVID-19. Libraries were prepared by immunoSEQ multiplex PCR; TCRdb keeps only in-frame clonotypes and omits some of them. This table has nearly 95,000 clones, 90% appearing once. Sequenced sample: peripheral blood. These receptors were obtained from a human donor with active COVID-19. The donor label of this sample is uncertain.

This chain links TRBV7-3 with TRBJ2-2; unclear D gene. The CDR3 loop spans 16 amino acids. Germline values: CDR1 SGHTA, CDR2 FQGTGA. V was pared by 5 bases and J by 4 bases, with 17 bases between. The CDR3 spells CASSQTQIVSTGELFF. CDR3 DNA sequence: TGTGCCAGCAGCCAAACGCAAATAGTCTCCACCGGGGAGCTGTTTTTT. The full variable domain, completed using reference TRBV7-3 and TRBJ2-2, is GAGVSQTPSNKVTEKGKYVELRCDPISGHTALYWYRQSLGQGPEFLIYFQGTGAADDSGLPNDRFFAVRPEGSVSTLKIQRTERGDSAVYLCASSQTQIVSTGELFFGEGSRLTVL.

The V call is TRBV7-9, the J call TRBJ2-2, with TRBD2 as a possible D gene (5 bases). Trimming shortened V by 1 base and J by 7 bases, and 10 bases separated the two germline ends. The CDR3 runs to 14 residues. CDR1 SEHNR and CDR2 FQNEAQ come from the germline V gene (reference sequence). The CDR3 is CASSLDELVGELFF. The CDR3 bases are TGTGCCAGCAGCTTAGATGAACTAGTCGGGGAGCTGTTTTTT.

The rearrangement uses TRBV4-2 and TRBJ1-3; D call uncertain. Germline CDR1 is LGHNA and CDR2 is YNFKEQ. Trimming removed 0 bases at V and 1 base at J, with 16 bases between. There are 18 residues in the CDR3. The DNA of the CDR3 is TGTGCCAGCAGCCAAGACCCCGGACTTTTGGGGTCTGGAAACACCATATATTTT. Protein product: CASSQDPGLLGSGNTIYF.

The chain recombines TRBV9 with TRBJ2-4; unclear D gene. This CDR3 has 13 amino acids. V was clipped by 0 bases and J by 5 bases, with 6 bases between them. CDR1 and CDR2 from the germline V gene are SGDLS and YYNGEE. The CDR3 loop is CASSVVRENIQYF. The CDR3 DNA reads as TGTGCCAGCAGCGTAGTTCGAGAAAACATTCAGTACTTC.

The CDR3 region has the DNA TGTGCCAGTAGTGGGATAGCGGGGGGGTACAATGAGCAGTTCTTC. Protein product: CASSGIAGGYNEQFF. The rearrangement links TRBV19 to TRBJ2-1, with 11 positions matching TRBD2. CDR3 size: 15 residues. V lost 5 bases and J lost 4; bases outside the gene matches: 4. The germline CDR1 and CDR2 sequences are LNHDA and SQIVND (reference sequence). The full variable domain, rest sourced from reference TRBV19 and TRBJ2-1, is DGGITQSPKYLFRKEGQNVTLSCEQNLNHDAMYWYRQDPGQGLRLIYYSQIVNDFQKGDIAEGYSVSREKKESFPLTVTSAQKNPTAFYLCASSGIAGGYNEQFFGPGTRLTVL.

This rearrangement joins TRBV7-9 to TRBJ1-2, with 9 bases fitting TRBD1. Germline V CDR1 and CDR2: SEHNR, FQNEAQ (reference sequence). The trim removed 7 bases at V and 8 bases at J, leaving 8 bases unmatched. The CDR3 runs 13 residues. For the CDR3, the DNA is TGTGCCAGCAACGTTGACAGGGGGGACGGCTACACCTTC. Its protein is CASNVDRGDGYTF.

The rearrangement links TRBV15 to TRBJ2-3, with a weak D call TRBD1 (8 bases). The CDR3 spans 14 residues. Germline values: CDR1 LNHNV, CDR2 YYDKDF (reference sequence). V was shortened by 1 base and J by 6 bases, with 11 bases between the two germline ends. The CDR3 nucleotides read TGTGCCACCAGCAGAGTACAGGGGGGGGATACGCAGTATTTT. It is translated as CATSRVQGGDTQYF.

The chain joins TRBV19 to TRBJ1-2; D is unclear. CDR1 LNHDA and CDR2 SQIVND come from the germline V gene (reference sequence). The CDR3 loop spans 15 amino acids. V lost 7 bases and J 1 base, leaving 16 bases between the germline ends. CDR3 in DNA: TGTGCCAGTATGCCCGGACTTCCCCTTAACTATGGCTACACCTTC. The encoded protein is CASMPGLPLNYGYTF.

This clone was recorded once. CDR3 coding DNA: TGTGCCAGCAGCTTAGGGACAGACACCTACGAGCAGTACTTC. Protein product: CASSLGTDTYEQYF. V usage is TRBV7-9 and J usage is TRBJ2-7, with D perhaps TRBD1 (6 bases). Germline loops: CDR1 SEHNR, CDR2 FQNEAQ (reference sequence). This CDR3 is built from 14 residues. The V and J ends lost 1 base and 2 bases respectively, with 9 bases between them.

The chain combines TRBV5-4 with TRBJ2-2; D unresolved. Germline V gives CDR1 SGHNT, CDR2 YYREEE (reference sequence). The V end was cut by 4 bases, the J end by 5 bases, with 9 bases between. This CDR3 spans 13 amino acids. The CDR3 loop is CASSRIDTGELFF. DNA of the CDR3: TGTGCCAGCAGCCGAATAGATACCGGGGAGCTGTTTTTT.